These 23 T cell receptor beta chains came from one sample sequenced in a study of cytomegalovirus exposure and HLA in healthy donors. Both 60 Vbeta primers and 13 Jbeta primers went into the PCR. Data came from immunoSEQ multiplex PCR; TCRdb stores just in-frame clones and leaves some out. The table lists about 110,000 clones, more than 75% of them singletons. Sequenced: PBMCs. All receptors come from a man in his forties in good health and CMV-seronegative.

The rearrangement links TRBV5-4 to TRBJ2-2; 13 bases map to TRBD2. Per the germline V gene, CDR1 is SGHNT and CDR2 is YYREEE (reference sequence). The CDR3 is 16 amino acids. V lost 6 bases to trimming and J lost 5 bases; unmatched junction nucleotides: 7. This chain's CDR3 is CASTPGLAGNTGELFF. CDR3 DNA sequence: TGTGCCAGCACTCCGGGACTAGCGGGGAATACCGGGGAGCTGTTTTTT.

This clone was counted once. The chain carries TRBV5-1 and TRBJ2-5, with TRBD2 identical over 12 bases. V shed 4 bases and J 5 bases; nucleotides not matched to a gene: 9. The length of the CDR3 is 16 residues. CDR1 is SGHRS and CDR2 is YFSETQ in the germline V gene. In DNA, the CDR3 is TGCGCCAGCAGCATGTCTAGCGGGGGGGCAGTTGAGACCCAGTACTTC. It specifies CASSMSSGGAVETQYF. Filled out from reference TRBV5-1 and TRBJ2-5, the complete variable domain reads KAGVTQTPRYLIKTRGQQVTLSCSPISGHRSVSWYQQTPGQGLQFLFEYFSETQRNKGNFPGRFSGRQFSNSRSEMNVSTLELGDSALYLCASSMSSGGAVETQYFGPGTRLLVL.

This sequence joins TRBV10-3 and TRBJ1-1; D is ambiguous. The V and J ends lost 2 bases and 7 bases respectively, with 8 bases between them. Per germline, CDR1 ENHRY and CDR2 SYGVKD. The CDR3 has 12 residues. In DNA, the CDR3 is TGTGCCATCAGTGAGGTTGGCGGTGAAGCTTTCTTT. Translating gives CAISEVGGEAFF.

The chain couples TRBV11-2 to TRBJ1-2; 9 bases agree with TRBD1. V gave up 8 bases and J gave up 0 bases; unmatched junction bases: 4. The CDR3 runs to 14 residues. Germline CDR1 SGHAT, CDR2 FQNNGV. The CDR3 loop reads CASFGQGTNYGYTF. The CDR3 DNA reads TGTGCCAGCTTCGGACAGGGGACTAACTATGGCTACACCTTC.

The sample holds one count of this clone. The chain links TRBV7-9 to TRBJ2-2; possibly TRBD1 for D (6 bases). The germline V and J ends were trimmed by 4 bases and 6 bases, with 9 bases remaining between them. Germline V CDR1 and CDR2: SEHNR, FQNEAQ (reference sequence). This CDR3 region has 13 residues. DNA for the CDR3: TGTGCCAGCAGCTCAGGGGACCCCGGGGAGCTGTTTTTT. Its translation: CASSSGDPGELFF.

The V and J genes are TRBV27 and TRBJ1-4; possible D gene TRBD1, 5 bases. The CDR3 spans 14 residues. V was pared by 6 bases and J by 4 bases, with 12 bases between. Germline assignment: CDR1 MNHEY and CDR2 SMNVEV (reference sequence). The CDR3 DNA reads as TGTGCCAGCAGCTTCACAGGTTATAATGAAAAACTGTTTTTT. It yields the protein CASSFTGYNEKLFF.

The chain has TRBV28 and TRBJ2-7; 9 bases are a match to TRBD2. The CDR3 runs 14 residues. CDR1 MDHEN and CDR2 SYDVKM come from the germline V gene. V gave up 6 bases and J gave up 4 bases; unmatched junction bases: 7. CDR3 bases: TGTGCCAGCAGATTAGCGGGGGTAAATTACGAGCAGTACTTC. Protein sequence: CASRLAGVNYEQYF.

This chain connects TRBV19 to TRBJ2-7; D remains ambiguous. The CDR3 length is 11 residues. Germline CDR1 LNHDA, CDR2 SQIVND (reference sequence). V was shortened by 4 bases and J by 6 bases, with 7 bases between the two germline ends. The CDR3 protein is CASSTHTEQYF. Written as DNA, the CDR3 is TGTGCCAGTAGTACCCACACCGAGCAGTACTTC. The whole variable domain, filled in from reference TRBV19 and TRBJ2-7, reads DGGITQSPKYLFRKEGQNVTLSCEQNLNHDAMYWYRQDPGQGLRLIYYSQIVNDFQKGDIAEGYSVSREKKESFPLTVTSAQKNPTAFYLCASSTHTEQYFGPGTRLTVT.

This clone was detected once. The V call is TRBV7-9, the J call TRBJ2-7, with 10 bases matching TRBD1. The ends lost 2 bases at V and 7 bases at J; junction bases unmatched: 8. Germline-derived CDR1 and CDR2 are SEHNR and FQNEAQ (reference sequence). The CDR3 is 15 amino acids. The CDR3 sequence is CASSLTDRGAVEQYF. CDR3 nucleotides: TGTGCCAGCAGCTTAACGGACAGGGGGGCCGTAGAGCAGTACTTC.

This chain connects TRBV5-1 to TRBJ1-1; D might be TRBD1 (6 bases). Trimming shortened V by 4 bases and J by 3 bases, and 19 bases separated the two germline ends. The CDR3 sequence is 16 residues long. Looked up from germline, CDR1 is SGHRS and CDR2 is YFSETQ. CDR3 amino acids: CASSAIGLQGDTEAFF. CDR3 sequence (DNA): TGCGCCAGCAGCGCGATCGGGCTACAGGGTGACACTGAAGCTTTCTTT.

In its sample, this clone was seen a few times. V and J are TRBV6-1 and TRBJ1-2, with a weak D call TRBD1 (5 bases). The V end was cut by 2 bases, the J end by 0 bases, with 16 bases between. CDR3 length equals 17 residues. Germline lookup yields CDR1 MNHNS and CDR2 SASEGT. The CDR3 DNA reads TGTGCCAGCAGTGAAAGGTACAGGACCCCGACTAACTATGGCTACACCTTC. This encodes CASSERYRTPTNYGYTF.

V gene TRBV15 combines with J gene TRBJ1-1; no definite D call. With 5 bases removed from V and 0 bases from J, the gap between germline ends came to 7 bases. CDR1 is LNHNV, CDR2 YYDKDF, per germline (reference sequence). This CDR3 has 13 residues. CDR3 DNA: TGTGCCACCAGCCGGGTCATGAACACTGAAGCTTTCTTT. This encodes CATSRVMNTEAFF.

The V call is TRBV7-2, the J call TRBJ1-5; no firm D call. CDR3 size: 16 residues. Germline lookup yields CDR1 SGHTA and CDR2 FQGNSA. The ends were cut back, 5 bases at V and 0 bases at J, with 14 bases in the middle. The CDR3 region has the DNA TGTGCCAGCAGCCTTGAGGAAGGTTATAGCAATCAGCCCCAGCATTTT. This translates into CASSLEEGYSNQPQHF.

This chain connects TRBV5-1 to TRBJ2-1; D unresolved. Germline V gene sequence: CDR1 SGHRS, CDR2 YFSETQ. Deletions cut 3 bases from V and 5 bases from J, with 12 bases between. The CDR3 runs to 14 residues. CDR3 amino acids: CASSSLVGDNEQFF. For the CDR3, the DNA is TGCGCCAGCAGCTCCCTGGTGGGCGACAATGAGCAGTTCTTC.

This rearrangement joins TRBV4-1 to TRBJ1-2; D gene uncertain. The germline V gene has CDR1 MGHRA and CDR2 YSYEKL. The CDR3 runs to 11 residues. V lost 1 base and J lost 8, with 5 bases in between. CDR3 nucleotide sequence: TGCGCCAGCAGCCAAGGGCGGGGCTACACCTTC. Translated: CASSQGRGYTF.

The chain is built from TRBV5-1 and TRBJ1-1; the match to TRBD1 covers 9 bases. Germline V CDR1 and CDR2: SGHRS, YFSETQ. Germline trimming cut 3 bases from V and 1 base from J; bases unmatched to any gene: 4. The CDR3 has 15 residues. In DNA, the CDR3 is TGCGCCAGCAGCTGGGGGGACAGGGAGAACACTGAAGCTTTCTTT. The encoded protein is CASSWGDRENTEAFF.

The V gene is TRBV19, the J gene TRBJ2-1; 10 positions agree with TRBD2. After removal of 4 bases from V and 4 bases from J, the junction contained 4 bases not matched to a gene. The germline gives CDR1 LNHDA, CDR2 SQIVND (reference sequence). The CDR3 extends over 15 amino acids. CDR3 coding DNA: TGTGCCAGTAGTAACCTAGCGGGGGTTTACAATGAGCAGTTCTTC. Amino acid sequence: CASSNLAGVYNEQFF.

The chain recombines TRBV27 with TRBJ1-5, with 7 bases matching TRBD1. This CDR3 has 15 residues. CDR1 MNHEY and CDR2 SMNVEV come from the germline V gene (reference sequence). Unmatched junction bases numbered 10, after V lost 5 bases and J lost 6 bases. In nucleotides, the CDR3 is TGTGCCAGCAGTCTAGCGACAGGGAGCGGTCAGCCCCAGCATTTT. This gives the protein CASSLATGSGQPQHF.

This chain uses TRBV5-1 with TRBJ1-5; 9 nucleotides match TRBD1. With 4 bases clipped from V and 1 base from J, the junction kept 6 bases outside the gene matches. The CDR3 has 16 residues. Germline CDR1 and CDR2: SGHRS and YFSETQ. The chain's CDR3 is CASSPGTGPSNQPQHF. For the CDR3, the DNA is TGCGCCAGCAGCCCAGGGACAGGGCCCAGCAATCAGCCCCAGCATTTT.

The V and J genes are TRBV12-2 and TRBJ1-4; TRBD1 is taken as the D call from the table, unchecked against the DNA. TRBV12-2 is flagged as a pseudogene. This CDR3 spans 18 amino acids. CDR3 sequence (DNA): TGTGCAAGCCCCGTATCCCCCAGATGTATACAGGGTAATGAAAAACTGTTTTTT. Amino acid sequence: CASPVSPRCIQGNEKLFF.

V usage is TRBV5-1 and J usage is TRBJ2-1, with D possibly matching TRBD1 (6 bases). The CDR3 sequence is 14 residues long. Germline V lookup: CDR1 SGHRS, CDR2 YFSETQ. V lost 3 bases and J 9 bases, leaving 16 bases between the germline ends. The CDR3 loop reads CASSWTAEETEQFF. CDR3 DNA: TGCGCCAGCAGCTGGACAGCCGAGGAAACTGAGCAGTTCTTC.

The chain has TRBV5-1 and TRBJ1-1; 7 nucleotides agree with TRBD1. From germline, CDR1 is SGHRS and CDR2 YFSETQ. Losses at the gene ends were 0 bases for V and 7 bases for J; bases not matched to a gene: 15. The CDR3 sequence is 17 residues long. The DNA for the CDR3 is TGCGCCAGCAGCTTGGCAGTTTACCCGGGACAGAGGGTTGAAGCTTTCTTT. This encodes CASSLAVYPGQRVEAFF.

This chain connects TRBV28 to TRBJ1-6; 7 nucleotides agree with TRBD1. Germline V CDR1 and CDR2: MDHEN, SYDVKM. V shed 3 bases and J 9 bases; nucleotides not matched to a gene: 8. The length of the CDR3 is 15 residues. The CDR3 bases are TGTGCCAGCAGTTTCAACAGGGGATCAAGTTCACCCCTCCACTTT. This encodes CASSFNRGSSSPLHF.